This TCR beta chain was sequenced during a study of response to subunit inactivated influenza vaccine. Study conclusions and caveats: Each seasonal flu vaccination may recruit only limited new T cells, authors suggested.

V was trimmed by 1 base and J by 8 bases, leaving 14 bases between them. Looked up from germline, CDR1 is SGHTA and CDR2 is FQGNSA. The CDR3 spans 14 residues. TCRdb processed the RT-PCR reads anew with MiXCR; each CDR3 protein has one entry. Seen here are about 500,000 distinct CDR3 sequences, 6% to 9% observed once, and the top ten hold 13%. This clonotype has a count of ten or more. Its target is unknown. The chain is built from TRBV7-2 and TRBJ2-5, with D unresolved. This specimen consisted of PBMCs from blood, obtained roughly 24 months after vaccination. This clonotype originated in a man aged 45 to 70 who received an inactivated influenza vaccine. CDR3 DNA sequence: TGTGCCAGCAGCTTAGTCTTGGGTACGGATACCCAGTACTTC. Translation gives CASSLVLGTDTQYF.